One sample yielded the 26 T cell receptor beta chains listed below, sequenced in a study of CXCR3-negative and CXCR3-positive naive CD8 T cells. Libraries were UMI-labeled 5' RACE TRB cDNA. Following a re-call of the 5' RACE reads, TCRdb has one entry per CDR3 protein and lacks DNA. The sample includes 35,000 to 55,000 distinct CDR3 sequences. The sequenced material came from naive CXCR3- CD8+ T cells from blood. Subset indicated: CD45RO-CCR7+CD27+CD95- naive CD8+ T cells lacking CXCR3 (TNR3-). All receptors come from a human donor in good health. Some clones in this sample may be carry-over from other donors' samples.

The chain combines TRBV7-9 with TRBJ2-3. Germline CDR1 reads SEHNR; CDR2 reads FQNEAQ (reference sequence). The CDR3 extends over 16 amino acids. The CDR3 protein is CASSFRYESKTDTQYF.

The chain recombines TRBV9 with TRBJ2-7; the D call of TRBD1 rests on TCRdb alone, since no DNA is present to check it. The CDR3 runs 15 residues. Germline lookup yields CDR1 SGDLS and CDR2 YYNGEE. CDR3 residues: CASSPTPDRPYEQYF.

The chain joins TRBV28 to TRBJ1-5; TCRdb gives TRBD1 as the D gene, but with no DNA this cannot be confirmed. The CDR3 loop spans 15 amino acids. Per the germline V gene, CDR1 is MDHEN and CDR2 is SYDVKM. The CDR3 reads CASSPRQGIDQPQHF.

The chain has TRBV6-2 or TRBV6-3 and TRBJ2-5; checking the TCRdb D call of TRBD1 is not possible without DNA. There are 17 residues in the CDR3. Germline CDR1 reads MNHEY; CDR2 reads SVGEGT. The CDR3 sequence is CASNSASYRAAEETQYF.

The chain employs TRBV7-9 and TRBJ1-1; TCRdb's D call of TRBD1 is untestable without DNA. In germline, CDR1 is SEHNR, CDR2 FQNEAQ (reference sequence). The CDR3 contains 15 residues. The CDR3 loop is CASSFSGSEVTEAFF.

The V and J genes are TRBV4-3 and TRBJ1-1; without DNA, the TCRdb call of TRBD1 cannot be checked. The germline V gene has CDR1 LGHNA and CDR2 YSLEER. CDR3 length equals 16 residues. CDR3 region: CASSQDRGQRNTEAFF.

The chain uses TRBV20-1 and TRBJ2-1; TCRdb names TRBD2, which stays unverified in the absence of DNA. The V gene's germline CDR1 is DFQATT and CDR2 SNEGSKA (reference sequence). The CDR3 totals 15 residues. The CDR3 protein is CSAIAISGGINEQFF.

CDR3 amino acids: CASSQEGTGGLDEQFF. The V and J genes are TRBV4-1 and TRBJ2-1; the TCRdb call, TRBD1, lacks DNA for checking. The CDR3 spans 16 residues. Germline CDR1 and CDR2: MGHRA and YSYEKL.

The CDR3 sequence is CASSRDSTDTQYF. The V and J genes are TRBV14 and TRBJ2-3; the TCRdb call, TRBD1, lacks DNA for checking. Germline assignment: CDR1 SGHDN and CDR2 FVKESK. The CDR3 is 13 amino acids. Based on the CDR3 plus reference TRBV14 and TRBJ2-3, the full variable domain is EAGVTQFPSHSVIEKGQTVTLRCDPISGHDNLYWYRRVMGKEIKFLLHFVKESKQDESGMPNNRFLAERTGGTYSTLKVQPAELEDSGVYFCASSRDSTDTQYFGPGTRLTVL.

The V and J genes are TRBV20-1 and TRBJ1-1. There are 17 residues in the CDR3. Germline CDR1 reads DFQATT; CDR2 reads SNEGSKA (reference sequence). CDR3 residues: CSARVLTREVEDTEAFF.

CDR3 protein: CASRLGLYSYNEQFF. The chain carries TRBV28 and TRBJ2-1; TCRdb selects TRBD2, and the lack of DNA leaves this call unchecked. The CDR3 extends over 15 amino acids. Germline CDR1 MDHEN, CDR2 SYDVKM.

The genes are TRBV7-3 and TRBJ2-5. Germline-derived CDR1 and CDR2 are SGHTA and FQGTGA. The CDR3 runs 15 residues. CDR3 sequence reads: CASSQTGGVRETQYF.

The chain uses TRBV5-1 and TRBJ2-7; lacking DNA, the TRBD2 call made by TCRdb goes unchecked. This CDR3 has 13 amino acids. Germline lookup yields CDR1 SGHRS and CDR2 YFSETQ. Here the CDR3 reads CASRAIGWAEQYF. The whole variable domain, filled in from reference TRBV5-1 and TRBJ2-7, reads KAGVTQTPRYLIKTRGQQVTLSCSPISGHRSVSWYQQTPGQGLQFLFEYFSETQRNKGNFPGRFSGRQFSNSRSEMNVSTLELGDSALYLCASRAIGWAEQYFGPGTRLTVT.

This rearrangement joins TRBV12-3 or TRBV12-4 to TRBJ1-1; the TRBD1 assignment by TCRdb is unverifiable without DNA. The length of the CDR3 is 13 residues. The CDR3 region is CASNPGGNTEAFF.

This rearrangement joins TRBV18 to TRBJ2-1. The CDR3 runs to 13 residues. The germline CDR1 and CDR2 sequences are KGHSH and LQKENI. CDR3 sequence: CASSPSSNNEQFF.

The chain has TRBV5-1 and TRBJ2-5; TCRdb's D call, TRBD1, is unchecked because there is no DNA. The CDR3 is 15 residues long. Germline CDR1 reads SGHRS; CDR2 reads YFSETQ. CDR3 sequence reads: CASSSYSTGEETQYF. Combining the CDR3 with reference TRBV5-1 and TRBJ2-5 gives the whole variable domain KAGVTQTPRYLIKTRGQQVTLSCSPISGHRSVSWYQQTPGQGLQFLFEYFSETQRNKGNFPGRFSGRQFSNSRSEMNVSTLELGDSALYLCASSSYSTGEETQYFGPGTRLLVL.

This chain links TRBV28 with TRBJ2-7; the D call of TRBD2 rests on TCRdb alone, since no DNA is present to check it. Germline values: CDR1 MDHEN, CDR2 SYDVKM. This CDR3 region has 12 residues. CDR3 region: CASSSDGHEQYF.

The V call is TRBV6-5, the J call TRBJ2-3. The CDR3 totals 13 residues. Germline CDR1 MNHEY, CDR2 SVGAGI. CDR3: CASLQASTDTQYF.

The rearrangement uses TRBV29-1 and TRBJ2-5; there is no DNA to check the TCRdb D call of TRBD1. The CDR3 has 14 residues. The V gene's germline CDR1 is SQVTM and CDR2 ANQGSEA. CDR3 loop: CSVLDVDTKETQYF.

The V call is TRBV28, the J call TRBJ2-7; no DNA is available, so the TRBD2 call from TCRdb remains unchecked. Germline V gives CDR1 MDHEN, CDR2 SYDVKM. CDR3 length: 16 residues. This CDR3 reads CASSLSPSQSSYEQYF.

The chain links TRBV28 to TRBJ2-7. Germline V lookup: CDR1 MDHEN, CDR2 SYDVKM. The CDR3 consists of 12 residues. Here the CDR3 reads CASSFNLGEQYF.

CDR3 region: CASSLGVGQSNTGELFF. This sequence joins TRBV7-9 and TRBJ2-2. The CDR3 spans 17 residues. Germline CDR1 is SEHNR and CDR2 is FQNEAQ (reference sequence).

The V gene is TRBV29-1, the J gene TRBJ2-7; the D gene TCRdb calls, TRBD1, cannot be checked with no DNA. The V gene's germline CDR1 is SQVTM and CDR2 ANQGSEA. CDR3 length equals 15 residues. The CDR3 is CSVEDGDRGDYEQYF.

The genes are TRBV9 and TRBJ2-2; TCRdb outputs TRBD2, but without DNA this stays unchecked. The germline V gene encodes CDR1 SGDLS and CDR2 YYNGEE. The CDR3 covers 22 residues. This CDR3 reads CASSVAPQRGKGPYANTGELFF.

This chain uses TRBV29-1 with TRBJ2-1. CDR3 length equals 14 residues. Germline-derived CDR1 and CDR2 are SQVTM and ANQGSEA. The chain's CDR3 is CSVEVRGDYNEQFF.

The chain has TRBV12-3 or TRBV12-4 and TRBJ2-7; TCRdb's D call, TRBD1, is unchecked because there is no DNA. This CDR3 has 14 amino acids. The CDR3 loop reads CASSFPGSLAEQYF.